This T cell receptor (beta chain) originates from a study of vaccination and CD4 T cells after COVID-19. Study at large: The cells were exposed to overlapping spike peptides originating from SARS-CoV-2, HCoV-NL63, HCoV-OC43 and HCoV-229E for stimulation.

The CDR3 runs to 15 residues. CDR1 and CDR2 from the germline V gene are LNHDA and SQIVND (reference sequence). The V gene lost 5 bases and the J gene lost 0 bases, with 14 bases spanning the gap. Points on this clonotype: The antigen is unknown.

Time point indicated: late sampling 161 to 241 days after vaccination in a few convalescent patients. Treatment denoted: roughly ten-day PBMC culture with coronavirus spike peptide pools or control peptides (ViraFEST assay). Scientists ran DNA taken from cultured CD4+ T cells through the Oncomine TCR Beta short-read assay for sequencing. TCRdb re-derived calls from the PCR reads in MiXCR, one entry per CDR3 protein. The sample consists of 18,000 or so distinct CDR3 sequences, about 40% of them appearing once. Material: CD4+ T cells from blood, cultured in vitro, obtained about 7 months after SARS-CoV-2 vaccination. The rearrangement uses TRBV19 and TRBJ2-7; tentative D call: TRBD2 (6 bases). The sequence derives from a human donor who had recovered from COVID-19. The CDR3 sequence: CASSPRGGISYEQYF. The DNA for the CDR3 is TGTGCCAGTAGTCCTCGGGGAGGCATCTCCTACGAGCAGTACTTC.